The clone carrying this TCR beta chain has only a few counts. Its antigen is not identified. The germline V and J ends were trimmed by 0 bases and 0 bases, with 8 bases remaining between them. This CDR3 comprises 15 residues. Germline V gives CDR1 LGHNA, CDR2 YNFKEQ. The PCR contained 60 Vbeta and 13 Jbeta primers. As originally analysed: Approximately 79 million unique TCR beta chains, roughly 11 million of them shared, were counted by a later analysis. Using immunoSEQ multiplex PCR, the repertoire was profiled, and TCRdb retains in-frame clones only, with some absent. The V and J calls and the clone size are those of that table, but D and trimming were determined from the DNA. The table shows about 130,000 clones, with roughly a sixth occurring only once. The entry originates in a study of cytomegalovirus exposure and HLA in healthy donors. Study outcomes and limitations: There were a few CMV-associated chains whose specificity for CMV antigens was confirmed in vitro. Equally common other TCR beta chains were less clonally expanded than HLA-associated ones, a later analysis found. Sequencing had likely introduced a cluster of highly shared sequence variants as an artifact.

The material sequenced was PBMCs. The V gene is TRBV4-2, the J gene TRBJ1-2; D not resolved. The TCR originated in a female donor in good health and CMV-seropositive. The DNA of the CDR3 is TGTGCCAGCAGCCAAGATTCGGGAGCTAACTATGGCTACACCTTC. It codes for CASSQDSGANYGYTF.